Below, 3 T cell receptor beta chains from the same sample are listed, as sequenced in a study of shared clonotypes between healthy human individuals. TCRdb keeps only in-frame clones here, not all; method: immunoSEQ multiplex PCR. In the table there are hundreds of thousands of clones, just over 90% of which are singletons. In the naive CD8 group, cells lacked CD45RO and were positively selected for CCR7, so terminally differentiated effector memory CD45RA+ cells were left out. Sequenced: naive CD8+ T cells sorted from blood. The receptors were gathered from a man aged 30 to 39 in good health.

The chain is built from TRBV27 and TRBJ2-5; possibly TRBD2 for D (5 bases). V shed 5 bases and J shed 2 bases, with 12 bases lying between them. This CDR3 is built from 14 residues. Looked up from germline, CDR1 is MNHEY and CDR2 is SMNVEV (reference sequence). DNA for the CDR3: TGTGCCAGCAGTAACATAGCGTTACAAGAGACCCAGTACTTC. Its translation is CASSNIALQETQYF.

The V call is TRBV5-1, the J call TRBJ2-5; tentative D call: TRBD1 (5 bases). This CDR3 spans 15 amino acids. V lost 5 bases and J lost 5, with 19 bases in between. Germline V gene sequence: CDR1 SGHRS, CDR2 YFSETQ. Written as DNA, the CDR3 is TGCGCCAGCAGAGGGTATGGGGCAGTGCACGAGACCCAGTACTTC. It yields the protein CASRGYGAVHETQYF. The variable domain in full, completed from reference TRBV5-1 and TRBJ2-5, reads KAGVTQTPRYLIKTRGQQVTLSCSPISGHRSVSWYQQTPGQGLQFLFEYFSETQRNKGNFPGRFSGRQFSNSRSEMNVSTLELGDSALYLCASRGYGAVHETQYFGPGTRLLVL.

This sequence joins TRBV11-2 and TRBJ2-1; tentative D call: TRBD2 (5 bases). Trimming stripped 2 bases from V and 14 bases from J, with 13 bases between. Per germline, CDR1 SGHAT and CDR2 FQNNGV. This CDR3 comprises 12 residues. The CDR3 nucleotides read TGTGCCAGCAGCTTAATAAGGTGGGAGAAGTTCTTC. Translation: CASSLIRWEKFF.